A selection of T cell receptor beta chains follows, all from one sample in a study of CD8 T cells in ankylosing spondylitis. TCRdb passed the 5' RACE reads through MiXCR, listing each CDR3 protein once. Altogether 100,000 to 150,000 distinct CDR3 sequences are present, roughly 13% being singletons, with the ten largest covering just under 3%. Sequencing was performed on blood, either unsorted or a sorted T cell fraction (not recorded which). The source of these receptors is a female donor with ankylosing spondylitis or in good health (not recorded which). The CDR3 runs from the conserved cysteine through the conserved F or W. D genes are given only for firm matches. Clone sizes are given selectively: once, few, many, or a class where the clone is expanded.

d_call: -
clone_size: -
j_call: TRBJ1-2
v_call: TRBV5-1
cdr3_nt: TGCGCCAGCAGCTTGGGACGGGACAACTATGGCTACACCTTC
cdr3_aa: CASSLGRDNYGYTF

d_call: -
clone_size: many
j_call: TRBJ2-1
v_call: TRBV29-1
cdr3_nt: TGCAGCGTTGTCTACCCCCCAAGCTTTGGGCAGTTCTTC
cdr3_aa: CSVVYPPSFGQFF

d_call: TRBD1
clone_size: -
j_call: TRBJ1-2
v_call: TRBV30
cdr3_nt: TGTGCCTGGAGGAAGAAAGGGGGCGATGGCTACACCTTC
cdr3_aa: CAWRKKGGDGYTF

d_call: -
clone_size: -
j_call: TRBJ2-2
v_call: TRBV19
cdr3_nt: TGTGCCAGTAGTATCCCCGGGGGTAACACCGGGGAGCTGTTTTTT
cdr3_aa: CASSIPGGNTGELFF

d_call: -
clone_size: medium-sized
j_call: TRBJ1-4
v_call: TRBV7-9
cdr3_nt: TGTGCCAGCAGCCCGGGTAGTGATGAAAAACTGTTTTTT
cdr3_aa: CASSPGSDEKLFF

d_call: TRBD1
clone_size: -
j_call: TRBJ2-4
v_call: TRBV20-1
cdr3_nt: TGCAGTGCTAGGGGACAGGGGATTGGCAAAAACATTCAGTACTTC
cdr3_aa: CSARGQGIGKNIQYF

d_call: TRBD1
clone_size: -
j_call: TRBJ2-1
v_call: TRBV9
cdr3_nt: TGTGCCAGCAGCCCAAGGACAGGGAGCGGCAATGAGCAGTTCTTC
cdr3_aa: CASSPRTGSGNEQFF

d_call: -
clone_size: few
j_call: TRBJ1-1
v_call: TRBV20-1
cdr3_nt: TGCAGTGCTAGAGATGTGGGTGTGGGCGCTTTCTTT
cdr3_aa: CSARDVGVGAFF

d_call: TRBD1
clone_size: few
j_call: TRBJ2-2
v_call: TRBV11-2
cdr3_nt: TGTGCCAGCAGCTTAGGGGGACAGAAGAACACCGGGGAGCTGTTTTTT
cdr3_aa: CASSLGGQKNTGELFF

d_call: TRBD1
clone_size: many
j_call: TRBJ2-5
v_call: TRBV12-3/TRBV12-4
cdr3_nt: TGTGCCAGCAGCCGGACAGGTTTCCAAGAGACCCAGTACTTC
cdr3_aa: CASSRTGFQETQYF

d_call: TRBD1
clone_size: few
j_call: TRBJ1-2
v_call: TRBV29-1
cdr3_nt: TGCAGCGTTGAAGAACAGACAGGGATGAATGGCTACACCTTC
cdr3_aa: CSVEEQTGMNGYTF

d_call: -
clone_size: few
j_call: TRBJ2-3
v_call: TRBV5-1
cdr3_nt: TGCGCCAGCAGCTTCGGGACTCACACAGATACGCAGTATTTT
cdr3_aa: CASSFGTHTDTQYF

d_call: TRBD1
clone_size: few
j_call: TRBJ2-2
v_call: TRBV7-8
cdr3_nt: TGTGCCAGCAGCTTGCCTCAACAGGGGCGAAGGGAGCTGTTTTTT
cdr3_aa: CASSLPQQGRRELFF

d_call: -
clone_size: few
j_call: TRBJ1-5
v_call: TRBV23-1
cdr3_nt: TGCGCCAGCACGGAGGGGCTTCATCAGCCCCAGCATTTT
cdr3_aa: CASTEGLHQPQHF

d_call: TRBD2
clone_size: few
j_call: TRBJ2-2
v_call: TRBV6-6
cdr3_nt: TGTGCCAGCAGTCGGACTAGTACCGGGGAGCTGTTTTTT
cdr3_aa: CASSRTSTGELFF

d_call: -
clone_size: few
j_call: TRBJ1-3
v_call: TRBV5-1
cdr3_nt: TGCGCCAGCAGCTTGCCGACGGACTCTGGAAACACCATATATTTT
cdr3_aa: CASSLPTDSGNTIYF

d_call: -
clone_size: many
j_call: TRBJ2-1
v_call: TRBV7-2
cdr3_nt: TGTGCCAGCAGCTCCTTAGCGACCTCCTACAATGAGCAGTTCTTC
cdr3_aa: CASSSLATSYNEQFF

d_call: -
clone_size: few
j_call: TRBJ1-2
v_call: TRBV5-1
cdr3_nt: TGCGCCAGCAGCTATATGGGTCCCAACTATGGCTACACCTTC
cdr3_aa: CASSYMGPNYGYTF

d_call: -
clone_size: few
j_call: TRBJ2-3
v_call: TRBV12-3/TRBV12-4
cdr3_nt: TGTGCCAGCAGTTTAGAGGGGTACTCCACAGATACGCAGTATTTT
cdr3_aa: CASSLEGYSTDTQYF

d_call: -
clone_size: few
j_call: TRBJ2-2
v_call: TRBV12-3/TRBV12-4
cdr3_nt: TGTGCCAGCGGGCCCCAACAGGGATCCGGGGAGCTGTTTTTT
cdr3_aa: CASGPQQGSGELFF